The 4 T cell receptor beta chains listed next were all sequenced from one sample in a study of blood T cell repertoires in COVID-19. Sequenced by immunoSEQ multiplex PCR; TCRdb stores in-frame clones only, minus some. The repertoire consists of some 340,000 clones, with roughly 85% occurring once and the leading ten covering under 4%. Sequenced input: peripheral blood. These TCRs come from a woman aged 18-29 years with acute or convalescent COVID-19.

This clone was detected only once. The chain carries TRBV3-1 (or the pseudogene TRBV3-2) and TRBJ1-1, with D possibly being TRBD1 (6 bases). In germline, CDR1 is LGHDT, CDR2 YNNKEL (reference sequence). The CDR3 extends over 13 amino acids. V lost 0 bases and J 8 bases, leaving 10 bases between the germline ends. The CDR3 coding sequence is TGTGCCAGCAGCCAAGAGCACAGGGTAGAAGCTTTCTTT. Encoded protein: CASSQEHRVEAFF.

The genes are TRBV3-1 (or the pseudogene TRBV3-2) and TRBJ2-7; possible D gene TRBD2, 7 bases. Trimming pared 1 base from V and 6 bases from J, leaving 16 bases between. This CDR3 is built from 15 residues. Germline V gene data show CDR1 as LGHDT and CDR2 as YNNKEL (reference sequence). The DNA of the CDR3 is TGTGCCAGCAGCCAAGTCGGGGGGCGCGAAGGCGAGCAGTACTTC. This codes for CASSQVGGREGEQYF.

The rearrangement joins TRBV5-1 to TRBJ2-7, with 9 bases matching TRBD1. Germline values: CDR1 SGHRS, CDR2 YFSETQ. The CDR3 covers 15 residues. V lost 4 bases to trimming and J lost 3 bases; unmatched junction nucleotides: 8. The CDR3 DNA reads as TGCGCCAGCAGCCCTATAGGGACAGGGTACTACGAGCAGTACTTC. The encoded protein is CASSPIGTGYYEQYF.

The chain recombines TRBV28 with TRBJ1-4; TRBD1 agrees at 8 bases. The junction had 8 bases not matched to a gene; V was cut back by 5 bases and J by 0 bases. CDR3 length: 17 amino acids. CDR1 is MDHEN and CDR2 is SYDVKM in the germline V gene. CDR3 nucleotides: TGTGCCAGCAGTACCGGACAGGGTGCTGCAACTAATGAAAAACTGTTTTTT. It yields the protein CASSTGQGAATNEKLFF.